This T cell receptor beta chain was observed in a study of T cell responses to AZD1222 COVID-19 vaccine. Study context: Second-dose intervals of approximately 4 or approximately 12 weeks were pooled. Study-wide findings and caveats: The number of AZD1222 recipients seropositive at baseline was only 5 to 7. Spike as a whole was targeted by vaccine-associated CD4 TCRs, dominant at 160-218 and 743-854. Researchers took repertoire samples only after the peak T cell response had come.

Produced via immunoSEQ multiplex PCR; TCRdb's table is partial and in-frame only. The sample consists of roughly 180,000 clones, almost 95% of them appearing once. The CDR3 totals 12 residues. Looked up from germline, CDR1 is LNHDA and CDR2 is SQIVND (reference sequence). The V and J ends lost 3 bases and 10 bases respectively, with 10 bases between them. Of note for this clone: Its specificity is unknown.

The chain links TRBV19 to TRBJ2-1, with D hard to call. The source was peripheral blood, collected on day 0 of AZD1222 vaccination. The receptor comes from an adult in good health. The CDR3 region is CASSITPREQFF. DNA for the CDR3: TGTGCCAGTAGTATTACCCCACGCGAGCAGTTCTTC.